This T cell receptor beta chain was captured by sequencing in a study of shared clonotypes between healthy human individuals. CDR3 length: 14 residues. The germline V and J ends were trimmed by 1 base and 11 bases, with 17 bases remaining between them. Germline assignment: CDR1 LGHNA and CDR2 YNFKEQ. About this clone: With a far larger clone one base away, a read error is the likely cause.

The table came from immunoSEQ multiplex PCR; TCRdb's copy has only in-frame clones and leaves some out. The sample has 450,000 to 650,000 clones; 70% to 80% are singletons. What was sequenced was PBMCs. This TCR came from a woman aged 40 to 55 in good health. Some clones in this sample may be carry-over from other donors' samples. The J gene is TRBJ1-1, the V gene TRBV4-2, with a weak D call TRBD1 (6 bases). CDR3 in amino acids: CASSQGVDSQGAFF. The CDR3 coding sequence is TGTGCCAGCAGCCAAGGCGTGGACAGCCAGGGGGCTTTCTTT.